This T cell receptor beta chain was observed in a study of PD-L1 blockade in urothelial cancer. Study background: Bladder-origin urothelial cancer in males described most of the 29 patients. Per blood sample, T cells had a median of about 130,000. Blood analysis took place 3 weeks (second dose) and 6 weeks after treatment start.

Between 1 and 8 samples, pretreatment and on-treatment, were given by each patient. Germline V lookup: CDR1 SGHVS, CDR2 FQNEAQ. The CDR3 extends over 15 amino acids. J gave up 8 bases and V 0 bases, and 8 bases lay outside the gene matches. The protocol was immunoSEQ multiplex PCR, while the TCRdb copy is restricted to in-frame clones and leaves out a portion. The data hold tens of thousands of clones, with approximately 75% observed a single time. The J gene is TRBJ1-2, the V gene TRBV7-8, with 8 positions matching TRBD1. Sample: PBMCs, taken around atezolizumab (anti-PD-L1) treatment. This TCR was recovered from a man between 65 and 80 years old with urothelial cancer. CDR3 region: CASSLAAGGAGGYTF. Here the CDR3 DNA reads TGTGCCAGCAGCTTAGCGGCAGGGGGCGCAGGAGGCTACACCTTC.